These 25 T cell receptor beta chains were all obtained from the same sample, sequenced in a study of cytomegalovirus exposure and HLA in healthy donors. The study ran its PCR with 60 Vbeta and 13 Jbeta primers. Clones were read by immunoSEQ multiplex PCR, and TCRdb kept only the in-frame ones, dropping some. The repertoire holds about 92,000 clones, with over 70% as singletons. Material for sequencing was PBMCs. Source of these receptors: a man in his fifties or sixties in good health and CMV-seropositive.

This clone was detected a few times. This rearrangement joins TRBV30 to TRBJ2-3; TRBD2 agrees at 7 bases. Germline V gene sequence: CDR1 GTSNPN, CDR2 SVGIG (reference sequence). The CDR3 consists of 15 residues. V shed 0 bases, J shed 2 bases, and the junction held 5 bases outside the gene matches. The CDR3 protein is CAWSVAGDSTDTQYF. The CDR3 DNA sequence: TGTGCCTGGAGTGTCGCGGGGGACTCCACAGATACGCAGTATTTT.

The rearrangement uses TRBV28 and TRBJ1-4; D possibly corresponds to TRBD1 (5 bases). The V gene's germline CDR1 is MDHEN and CDR2 SYDVKM. The CDR3 runs 12 residues. Trimming removed 8 bases from V and 7 bases from J, with 11 bases in between. The CDR3 nucleotides read TGTGCCAGCGGCGGGGGGTTTGAAAAACTGTTTTTT. Translated: CASGGGFEKLFF.

The chain employs TRBV4-3 and TRBJ2-7; maybe TRBD1 (5 bases). The germline V and J ends were trimmed by 0 bases and 4 bases, with 13 bases remaining between them. There are 15 residues in the CDR3. Germline loops: CDR1 LGHNA, CDR2 YSLEER. The CDR3 nucleotides read TGCGCCAGCAGCCAAGATCCAACAGGCCAATACGAGCAGTACTTC. Protein: CASSQDPTGQYEQYF.

This clone turned up a few times. V is TRBV4-3 and J is TRBJ1-1; no clear D. Germline V gene lookup returns CDR1 LGHNA and CDR2 YSLEER. The CDR3 covers 15 residues. V was shortened by 0 bases and J by 1 base, with 9 bases between the two germline ends. In DNA form, the CDR3 reads TGCGCCAGCAGCCAAGATCGGGGAAAGAACACTGAAGCTTTCTTT. Protein: CASSQDRGKNTEAFF.

This rearrangement joins TRBV6-1 to TRBJ2-7; 7 bases agree with TRBD2. Trimming removed 6 bases from V and 2 bases from J; junction bases left unmatched: 10. This CDR3 region has 15 residues. CDR1 and CDR2 (germline): MNHNS, SASEGT. The CDR3 protein is CASRQDERGPYEQYF. The CDR3 DNA reads as TGTGCCAGCAGGCAAGATGAGCGGGGACCCTACGAGCAGTACTTC.

The genes are TRBV7-9 and TRBJ2-5; TRBD1 aligns across 7 bases. The J call may be wrong; the DNA end is better matched by TRBJ2-7. The CDR3 has 16 residues. Germline V gene sequence: CDR1 SEHNR, CDR2 FQNEAQ (reference sequence). The CDR3, as DNA: TGTGCCAGCAGCTCGGAACCCGGGACAGCGGCCTACGAGCAGTACTTC. This codes for CASSSEPGTAAYEQYF.

The chain carries TRBV9 and TRBJ2-7; tentatively, D is TRBD1 (6 bases). Germline V gene lookup returns CDR1 SGDLS and CDR2 YYNGEE. The germline V and J ends were trimmed by 0 bases and 3 bases, with 10 bases remaining between them. This CDR3 region has 14 residues. CDR3 amino acids: CASSVDRDGYEQYF. The CDR3 DNA sequence: TGTGCCAGCAGCGTAGACAGGGACGGCTACGAGCAGTACTTC.

V usage is TRBV5-1 and J usage is TRBJ2-5; TRBD2 is a possible D gene (5 bases). Trimming took 5 bases from V and 0 from J, leaving 11 bases between them. Germline V gene data show CDR1 as SGHRS and CDR2 as YFSETQ. CDR3 size: 14 residues. The CDR3 spells CASSSTGNQETQYF. The CDR3 DNA reads TGCGCCAGCAGTTCAACGGGGAACCAAGAGACCCAGTACTTC.

The sample holds a few counts of this clone. This chain uses TRBV30 with TRBJ2-3; perhaps TRBD2 as D (6 bases). Trimming pared 4 bases from V and 0 bases from J, leaving 11 bases between. Germline values: CDR1 GTSNPN, CDR2 SVGIG (reference sequence). There are 14 residues in the CDR3. CDR3 amino acids: CAWTLGGSTDTQYF. DNA of the CDR3: TGTGCCTGGACCTTAGGAGGGAGCACAGATACGCAGTATTTT. Filled out from reference TRBV30 and TRBJ2-3, the complete variable domain reads SQTIHQWPATLVQPVGSPLSLECTVEGTSNPNLYWYRQAAGRGLQLLFYSVGIGQISSEVPQNLSASRPQDRQFILSSKKLLLSDSGFYLCAWTLGGSTDTQYFGPGTRLTVL.

The J gene is TRBJ2-7, the V gene TRBV6-1, with 10 bases identical to TRBD2. V shed 10 bases and J 0 bases; nucleotides not matched to a gene: 9. The CDR3 extends over 15 amino acids. Germline CDR1 MNHNS, CDR2 SASEGT. Written as DNA, the CDR3 is TGTGCCATCCGAAACCTAGCGGGGGACTCCTACGAGCAGTACTTC. It yields the protein CAIRNLAGDSYEQYF.

This clone was seen only a few times. This chain joins TRBV4-3 and TRBJ2-7, with 10 bases identical to TRBD2. CDR3 length: 15 residues. J gave up 6 bases and V 0 bases, and 5 bases lay outside the gene matches. CDR1 and CDR2 from the germline V gene are LGHNA and YSLEER. CDR3 in amino acids: CASSQEPTSGCEQYF. The CDR3 DNA is TGCGCCAGCAGCCAAGAACCGACTAGCGGGTGCGAGCAGTACTTC.

V usage is TRBV19 and J usage is TRBJ1-2; tentatively, D is TRBD1 (6 bases). CDR1 is LNHDA, CDR2 SQIVND, per germline (reference sequence). The V and J ends lost 3 bases and 5 bases respectively, with 13 bases between them. This CDR3 region has 14 residues. The CDR3 nucleotides read TGTGCCAGTAGTATGAGGACAGATGATTATGGCTACACCTTC. It codes for CASSMRTDDYGYTF. The complete variable domain, with remaining parts taken from reference TRBV19 and TRBJ1-2, reads DGGITQSPKYLFRKEGQNVTLSCEQNLNHDAMYWYRQDPGQGLRLIYYSQIVNDFQKGDIAEGYSVSREKKESFPLTVTSAQKNPTAFYLCASSMRTDDYGYTFGSGTRLTVV.

In its sample, this clone was seen a few times. The chain employs TRBV7-6 and TRBJ1-1; D not certain. From germline, CDR1 is SGHVS and CDR2 FNYEAQ. The CDR3 contains 13 residues. The ends were cut back, 5 bases at V and 1 base at J, with 8 bases in the middle. The CDR3 spells CASSLQQNTEAFF. For the CDR3, the DNA is TGTGCCAGCAGCCTACAGCAGAACACTGAAGCTTTCTTT.

The chain combines TRBV30 with TRBJ1-5, with TRBD1 as a possible D gene (6 bases). V shed 1 base and J shed 4 bases, with 11 bases lying between them. This CDR3 region has 14 residues. Germline assignment: CDR1 GTSNPN and CDR2 SVGIG (reference sequence). CDR3 loop: CAWSGGGKNQPQHF. In DNA form, the CDR3 reads TGTGCCTGGAGTGGAGGGGGTAAGAATCAGCCCCAGCATTTT.

The genes are TRBV10-3 and TRBJ1-1, with D possibly matching TRBD1 (5 bases). Germline V gene lookup returns CDR1 ENHRY and CDR2 SYGVKD. CDR3 length equals 14 residues. Trimming stripped 9 bases from V and 2 bases from J, with 16 bases between. The CDR3 region has the DNA TGTGCCATAGTCGCAGGGTCATCTAACACTGAAGCTTTCTTT. Its translation: CAIVAGSSNTEAFF.

With respect to this clone: An end of the junction does not agree with germline; a read error may underlie this. The chain links TRBV19 to TRBJ1-2, with D perhaps TRBD1 (5 bases). The CDR3 contains 14 residues. The V gene's germline CDR1 is LNHDA and CDR2 SQIVND (reference sequence). As DNA, the CDR3 is TGTGCCAGTAACCCCGTTGTCGGGGACTATGGCTACCCCTTC. Its translation is CASNPVVGDYGYPF.

This clone was counted a few times. The rearrangement joins TRBV7-9 to TRBJ2-1; D is perhaps TRBD2 (7 bases). Germline-derived CDR1 and CDR2 are SEHNR and FQNEAQ (reference sequence). Deletions cut 5 bases from V and 6 bases from J, with 20 bases between. This CDR3 spans 16 amino acids. CDR3: CASSLEGGREGNEQFF. CDR3 nucleotide sequence: TGTGCCAGCAGCCTGGAGGGGGGGCGTGAAGGCAATGAGCAGTTCTTC.

This chain uses TRBV4-1 with TRBJ2-7; 7 positions agree with TRBD1. With V trimmed by 1 base and J by 3 bases, 3 bases remained unmatched. The V gene's germline CDR1 is MGHRA and CDR2 YSYEKL. The CDR3 is made up of 14 amino acids. The CDR3 sequence: CASSQGGGLYEQYF. The CDR3 bases are TGCGCCAGCAGCCAAGGAGGGGGCCTCTACGAGCAGTACTTC.

For this clone: The junction departs from germline at one end; a sequencing error may be responsible. The J gene is TRBJ2-2, the V gene TRBV2; D not resolved. The CDR3 is made up of 13 amino acids. Germline loops: CDR1 SNHLY, CDR2 FYNNEI. CDR3 sequence: CVSSITDTGELFF. CDR3 DNA: TGTGTCAGCAGTATTACAGACACCGGGGAGCTGTTTTTT.

This chain connects TRBV4-2 to TRBJ1-5; D not resolved. The CDR3 length is 15 residues. The germline V gene has CDR1 LGHNA and CDR2 YNFKEQ. Trimming pared 0 bases from V and 3 bases from J, leaving 9 bases between. The DNA for the CDR3 is TGTGCCAGCAGCCAAGATCGCCAGTCCAATCAGCCCCAGCATTTT. Translating it yields CASSQDRQSNQPQHF.

This clone was recorded once. The J gene is TRBJ2-1, the V gene TRBV7-2; tentatively, D is TRBD1 (6 bases). Germline lookup yields CDR1 SGHTA and CDR2 FQGNSA. V lost 5 bases, J lost 6 bases, and 20 bases lay in between. This CDR3 spans 16 amino acids. The DNA of the CDR3 is TGTGCCAGCAGCCGAGTCGGGACACCAACCCCCAATGAGCAGTTCTTC. The encoded protein is CASSRVGTPTPNEQFF.

V and J are TRBV15 and TRBJ2-7; TRBD1 might be the D (7 bases). Trimming shortened V by 1 base and J by 4 bases, and 14 bases separated the two germline ends. Germline loops: CDR1 LNHNV, CDR2 YYDKDF (reference sequence). This CDR3 contains 15 residues. The CDR3 sequence is CATSRGGTEAYEQYF. For the CDR3, the DNA is TGTGCCACCAGCAGAGGCGGGACAGAAGCGTACGAGCAGTACTTC.

The V call is TRBV5-6, the J call TRBJ1-3; tentatively, D is TRBD1 (6 bases). This CDR3 comprises 15 residues. The germline gives CDR1 SGHDT, CDR2 YYEEEE. V lost 3 bases and J 0 bases, leaving 10 bases between the germline ends. The DNA for the CDR3 is TGTGCCAGCAGCTGGGGGCAGATCTCTGGAAACACCATATATTTT. The encoded protein is CASSWGQISGNTIYF.

The chain links TRBV11-2 to TRBJ2-5; 10 bases map to TRBD2. Per germline, CDR1 SGHAT and CDR2 FQNNGV. The CDR3 has 16 residues. V shed 4 bases, J shed 2 bases, and the junction held 7 bases outside the gene matches. Written as DNA, the CDR3 is TGTGCCAGCAGCTATTCTAGCGGGGGACTTCAAGAGACCCAGTACTTC. Translating it yields CASSYSSGGLQETQYF.

The genes are TRBV28 and TRBJ2-5, with D perhaps matching TRBD2 (6 bases). The CDR3 is made up of 14 amino acids. The germline V and J ends were trimmed by 6 bases and 5 bases, with 16 bases remaining between them. Germline V gives CDR1 MDHEN, CDR2 SYDVKM. As DNA, the CDR3 is TGTGCCAGCAGCCGAGGAGGGGCCGGCGAGACCCAGTACTTC. It is translated as CASSRGGAGETQYF.